Listed below are T cell receptor beta chains from one sample, sequenced in a study of blood T cell repertoires in COVID-19. Data came from immunoSEQ multiplex PCR; TCRdb stores just in-frame clones and leaves some out. The sample holds about 180,000 clones, approximately 85% seen once. Sample: PBMCs or T cells enriched from blood (not recorded which). Every receptor here comes from a man aged 35 to 55 who had recovered from COVID-19. Both conserved end residues are part of each CDR3. D genes are given only for firm matches. Clone size is given for some rows only: seen once, a few or many times, or a class if the clone is expanded.

DNA | CDR3 | size | J | V | D
TGCGCCAGCAGCCATGGACAGGGAGGGGAGACCCAGTACTTC | CASSHGQGGETQYF | NA | TRBJ2-5 | TRBV5-1 | NA
TGTGCCAGTAGGCAGGGGATGGCTGAAGCTTTCTTT | CASRQGMAEAFF | NA | TRBJ1-1 | TRBV19 | NA
TGTGCCAGCAGTTACTTAGCGGATCAGCCCCAGCATTTT | CASSYLADQPQHF | NA | TRBJ1-5 | TRBV6-5 | NA
TGCGCCAGCAGCTTAGGAGACAGGCCCTCTGGAAACACCATATATTTT | CASSLGDRPSGNTIYF | NA | TRBJ1-3 | TRBV5-1 | NA
TGTGCCAGCAGTTCCCTTATGTGGCAGGGGGTTGCCTACACAGATACGCAGTATTTT | CASSSLMWQGVAYTDTQYF | NA | TRBJ2-3 | TRBV28 | TRBD1
TGTGCCAGCAGTTACGGACTAGACCGGTTCTTC | CASSYGLDRFF | NA | TRBJ2-1 | TRBV27 | TRBD2
TGTGCCAGCAGCGCCGGGAATAGCAATCAGCCCCAGCATTTT | CASSAGNSNQPQHF | NA | TRBJ1-5 | TRBV9 | NA
TGTGCCAGCAGGCCTACAGGGACGGGTGAAGCTTTCTTT | CASRPTGTGEAFF | NA | TRBJ1-1 | TRBV6-5 | NA
TGTGCCAGCAGCACCAGCGCTCTGCGCGGTAACTATGGCTACACCTTC | CASSTSALRGNYGYTF | NA | TRBJ1-2 | TRBV7-9 | NA
TGTGCCAGCAGCTTAGGAGGGATCAATGAGCAGTTCTTC | CASSLGGINEQFF | NA | TRBJ2-1 | TRBV11-3 | NA
TGTGCCAGCAGCCCGTTGGGCAGGGGGTCCTACGAGCAGTACTTC | CASSPLGRGSYEQYF | NA | TRBJ2-7 | TRBV14 | TRBD1
TGTGCCAGCAGGGTCAGGGCCACTGGGGCCAACGTCCTGACTTTC | CASRVRATGANVLTF | NA | TRBJ2-6 | TRBV5-6 | NA
TGCGCCAGCAGCTTGAGTAGGCAGGGGGCCCTCACTGAAGCTTTCTTT | CASSLSRQGALTEAFF | NA | TRBJ1-1 | TRBV5-1 | TRBD1
TGTGCCAGCAGCTTCTTGAACGCGGGGGGGAACTATGGCTACACCTTC | CASSFLNAGGNYGYTF | NA | TRBJ1-2 | TRBV7-8 | NA
TGTGCCAGCAGCTCCATGGGGGGTAAGAGCACTGAAGCTTTCTTT | CASSSMGGKSTEAFF | NA | TRBJ1-1 | TRBV7-9 | NA
TGTGCCAGCAGCTTCCCTCGGCAGGAAGAGACCCAGTACTTC | CASSFPRQEETQYF | once | TRBJ2-5 | TRBV11-3 | NA
TGTGCCAGCAGCCCTAGCGGGCCCGTCAATGAGCAGTTCTTC | CASSPSGPVNEQFF | once | TRBJ2-1 | TRBV11-2 | TRBD2
TGTGCCAGTAGTATAACGACAGTTTATAATTCACCCCTCCACTTT | CASSITTVYNSPLHF | NA | TRBJ1-6 | TRBV19 | NA
TGTGCCAGCAGCCCCCGACAGGGAATGCAAGAGACCCAGTACTTC | CASSPRQGMQETQYF | NA | TRBJ2-5 | TRBV9 | TRBD1
TGCGCCAGCGCCGAGGGTCACATGAACACTGAAGCTTTCTTT | CASAEGHMNTEAFF | NA | TRBJ1-1 | TRBV5-1 | NA
TGTGCCAGCTCACCGCTGGGACAGCAAGAAGCTTTCTTT | CASSPLGQQEAFF | few | TRBJ1-1 | TRBV18 | TRBD1
TGCAGCGTTCATGAGGGTTACGAGCAGTACTTC | CSVHEGYEQYF | once | TRBJ2-7 | TRBV29-1 | NA